What follows is one T cell receptor (beta chain) and its context. In the original processing: Estimated nucleated cell counts came from reference gene primer amplification. Sequencing used immunoSEQ multiplex PCR; TCRdb keeps in-frame clones, though not all of them. The DNA gave D and trimming, while V, J and clone size come from that table. The repertoire holds some 180,000 clones, roughly 80% seen once, with about 10% in the top ten. CDR1 is SGHRS and CDR2 is YFSETQ in the germline V gene. V lost 0 bases and J 6 bases, leaving 18 bases between the germline ends. The CDR3 totals 16 residues. These data come from a study of blood T cell repertoires in COVID-19. Looking at the study overall: COVID-19 samples, acute and convalescent, were from the United States, Italy and Spain.

Followed over time, Seattle patients had been enrolled while infection was active. The sequencing sample was made of peripheral blood. This receptor was identified in a middle-aged woman with COVID-19, enrolled during active disease. V usage is TRBV5-1 and J usage is TRBJ1-2; D not certain. This CDR3 reads CASSLVVSPPQDGYTF. In DNA, the CDR3 is TGCGCCAGCAGCTTGGTGGTCAGCCCACCCCAGGATGGCTACACCTTC.